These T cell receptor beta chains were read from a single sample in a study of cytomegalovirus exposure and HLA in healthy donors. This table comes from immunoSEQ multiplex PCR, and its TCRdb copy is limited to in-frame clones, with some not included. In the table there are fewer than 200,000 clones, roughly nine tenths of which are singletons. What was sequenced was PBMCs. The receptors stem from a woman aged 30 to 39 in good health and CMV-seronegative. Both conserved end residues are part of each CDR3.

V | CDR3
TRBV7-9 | CASSFDRVTEAFF
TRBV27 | CASSLYTGAGEAFF
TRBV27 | CASSLSPTGNGYTF
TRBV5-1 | CASSLSGNTGELFF
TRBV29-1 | CSVERADTQYF
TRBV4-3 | CASSQGPGGGAETQYF
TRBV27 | CASSSQGLSDGYTF
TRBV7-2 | CASSLGSSGSYEQYF
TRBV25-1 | CASRRGSTDTQYF
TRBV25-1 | CASSVSYYEQYF
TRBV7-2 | CASSSGLGSGGNEQYF
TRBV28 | CASSLWLTLSNTEAFF
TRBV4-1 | CASSQDLTGPNYGYTF
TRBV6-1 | CASSGGYTQYF
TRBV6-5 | CASSYSSTGKTEAFF
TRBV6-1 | CASTSTGGLTEAFF
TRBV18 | CASSGDSANTGELFF
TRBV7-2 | CASSSPRGSSYNEQFF
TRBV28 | CASRSEYGYTF
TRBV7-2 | CASSSRTGNQPQHF
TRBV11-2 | CASSSTSNEQFF
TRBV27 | CASIRTGGLTGELFF
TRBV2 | CASRPDGYEQYF